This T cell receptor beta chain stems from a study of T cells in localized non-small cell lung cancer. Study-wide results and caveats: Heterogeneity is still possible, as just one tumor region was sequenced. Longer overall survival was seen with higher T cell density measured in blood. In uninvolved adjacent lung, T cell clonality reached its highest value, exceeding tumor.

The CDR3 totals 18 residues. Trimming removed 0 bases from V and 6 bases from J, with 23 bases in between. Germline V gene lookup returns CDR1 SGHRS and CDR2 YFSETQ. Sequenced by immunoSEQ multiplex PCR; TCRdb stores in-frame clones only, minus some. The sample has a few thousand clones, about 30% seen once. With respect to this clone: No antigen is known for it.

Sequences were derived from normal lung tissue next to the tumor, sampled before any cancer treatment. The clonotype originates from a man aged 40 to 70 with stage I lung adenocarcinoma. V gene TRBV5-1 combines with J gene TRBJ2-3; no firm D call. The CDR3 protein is CASSLDGSLGSVLDTQYF. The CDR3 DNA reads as TGCGCCAGCAGCTTGGATGGTTCCCTGGGCTCAGTTTTGGATACGCAGTATTTT.